The next 9 T cell receptor beta chains were all read from a single sample in a study of T cell responses to AZD1222 COVID-19 vaccine. The method was immunoSEQ multiplex PCR; TCRdb's version includes in-frame clones alone and lacks a portion of them. The data show roughly 100,000 clones, approximately 89% seen once. Here the sequenced sample was peripheral blood, taken on day 0 of AZD1222 vaccination. These receptors were obtained from an adult in good health.

This clone has just a few counts. This chain links TRBV9 with TRBJ1-4, with D perhaps TRBD1 (5 bases). This CDR3 comprises 17 residues. V gave up 0 bases and J gave up 3 bases, with 15 bases separating them. CDR1 SGDLS and CDR2 YYNGEE come from the germline V gene. CDR3 region: CASSVDTGDTANEKLFF. The CDR3 nucleotides are TGTGCCAGCAGCGTAGACACAGGCGATACTGCTAATGAAAAACTGTTTTTT.

V usage is TRBV7-9 and J usage is TRBJ1-1; the D gene is possibly TRBD1 (5 bases). V lost 3 bases and J 5 bases, leaving 19 bases between the germline ends. The CDR3 sequence is 16 residues long. Germline loops: CDR1 SEHNR, CDR2 FQNEAQ (reference sequence). CDR3 sequence (DNA): TGTGCCAGCAGCTTGGTTAGACTTAGGGGAGTGACTGAAGCTTTCTTT. Translating it yields CASSLVRLRGVTEAFF.

The V call is TRBV12-5, the J call TRBJ2-1; D ambiguous. The germline V gene encodes CDR1 LGHNT and CDR2 FRNRAP. The CDR3 loop spans 12 amino acids. V shed 5 bases and J shed 5 bases, with 7 bases lying between them. CDR3 nucleotides: TGTGCTAGTGGTCCGAAGGACAATGAGCAGTTCTTC. Translated: CASGPKDNEQFF.

This chain connects TRBV6-2 or TRBV6-3 to TRBJ2-7; TRBD2 agrees at 7 bases. V lost 1 base, J lost 8 bases, and 14 bases stayed unmatched. Germline lookup yields CDR1 MNHEY and CDR2 SVGEGT. This CDR3 contains 16 residues. The CDR3 is CASSYLGVGGSNKQYF. The DNA for the CDR3 is TGTGCCAGCAGTTACTTGGGCGTCGGCGGGAGTAATAAGCAGTACTTC.

This clone occurred once. This CDR3 is CATTRREVPYEQYF. CDR3 DNA sequence: TGTGCCACGACGAGACGGGAGGTTCCCTACGAGCAGTACTTC. This rearrangement joins TRBV28 to TRBJ2-7; 7 bases fit TRBD2. With V trimmed by 10 bases and J by 2 bases, 11 bases remained unmatched. CDR1 is MDHEN and CDR2 is SYDVKM in the germline V gene. The CDR3 sequence is 14 residues long.

The rearrangement links TRBV25-1 to TRBJ1-1; D gene ambiguous. Germline V gene sequence: CDR1 MGHDK, CDR2 SYGVNS. CDR3 length: 17 residues. V lost 4 bases and J 0 bases, leaving 18 bases between the germline ends. CDR3: CASSGSTGVHMNTEAFF. The CDR3 nucleotides read TGTGCCAGCAGTGGGTCCACCGGTGTCCACATGAACACTGAAGCTTTCTTT.

J is TRBJ2-2 and V is TRBV15, with D perhaps given as TRBD1 or TRBD2 (5 bases each). This CDR3 spans 14 amino acids. V lost 2 bases and J 4 bases, leaving 8 bases between the germline ends. Per the germline V gene, CDR1 is LNHNV and CDR2 is YYDKDF (reference sequence). CDR3 bases: TGTGCCACCAGCAGATCTGGGGGCACCGGGGAGCTGTTTTTT. Amino acids: CATSRSGGTGELFF.

The chain combines TRBV13 with TRBJ1-2, with D possibly TRBD1 on 6 matching bases. CDR1 and CDR2 (germline): PRHDT, FYEKMQ (reference sequence). The CDR3 spans 14 residues. The V gene lost 7 bases and the J gene lost 4 bases, with 16 bases spanning the gap. CDR3 coding DNA: TGTGCCAGCATTTGGGGGGCGGCAAGCTATGGCTACACCTTC. Protein sequence: CASIWGAASYGYTF.

The rearrangement links TRBV7-8 to TRBJ2-1; TRBD2 matches 10 bases. V lost 4 bases, J lost 0 bases, and 15 bases stayed unmatched. Germline V gives CDR1 SGHVS, CDR2 FQNEAQ. The CDR3 is 20 residues long. Here the CDR3 DNA reads TGTGCCAGCAGCTCCCCAGAGTTAGCGGGAGGCCCGAGCTCCTACAATGAGCAGTTCTTC. Translated: CASSSPELAGGPSSYNEQFF.